The 17 T cell receptor beta chains listed next were all sequenced from one sample in a study of Ad26.COV2.S vaccination and SARS-CoV-2 variants. Clones were read by immunoSEQ multiplex PCR, and TCRdb kept only the in-frame ones, dropping some. Counted here are 300,000 to 400,000 clones, roughly 89% occurring once; the ten biggest clones make up 5%. The treatment here: some 20 received Ad26.COV2.S at low or high dose, single or two shots; several received placebo; per-sample allocation not given. Samples were taken on day 63 after the first vaccine or placebo injection. Sequences were derived from peripheral blood, sampled in a trial of Ad26.COV2.S vaccine versus placebo. The receptors stem from a person between 18 and 65 years old who received the Ad26.COV2.S COVID-19 vaccine or a placebo.

Notes on this clone: The same CDR3 arises from other DNA sequences in this sample as well. The chain is built from TRBV29-1 and TRBJ2-2; TRBD2 is a possible D gene (6 bases). The germline gives CDR1 SQVTM, CDR2 ANQGSEA. This CDR3 has 13 residues. V gave up 7 bases and J gave up 1 base, with 10 bases separating them. The CDR3 nucleotides read TGCAGCGCCAGCGGGTTGAACACCGGGGAGCTGTTTTTT. Its translation: CSASGLNTGELFF.

This chain's CDR3 is CASSQGTGGRSYGYTF. The CDR3 bases are TGCGCCAGCAGCCAAGGAACAGGGGGCCGCTCCTATGGCTACACCTTC. The chain recombines TRBV4-3 with TRBJ1-2; the match to TRBD1 covers 9 bases. This CDR3 is 16 amino acids long. CDR1 and CDR2 from the germline V gene are LGHNA and YSLEER. The trim removed 1 base at V and 4 bases at J, leaving 7 bases unmatched.

The chain uses TRBV4-1 and TRBJ1-2; D not certain. V was trimmed by 4 bases and J by 0 bases, leaving 15 bases between them. The germline gives CDR1 MGHRA, CDR2 YSYEKL. The CDR3 contains 16 residues. CDR3 residues: CASSPTGSGSNYGYTF. The DNA of the CDR3 is TGCGCCAGCAGCCCCACCGGTTCGGGGTCTAACTATGGCTACACCTTC.

The rearrangement links TRBV5-5 to TRBJ1-4, with TRBD1 matching 12 bases. This CDR3 contains 18 residues. Trimming removed 1 base from V and 1 base from J; junction bases left unmatched: 5. Germline V lookup: CDR1 SGHKS, CDR2 YYEKEE (reference sequence). The CDR3: CASSLRGTGGETNEKLFF. CDR3 DNA sequence: TGTGCCAGCAGCTTGAGGGGGACAGGGGGCGAAACTAATGAAAAACTGTTTTTT.

The CDR3, as DNA: TGTGCCAGCAGCCAAATAGCCCGGGGGGCGAACACTGAAGCTTTCTTT. It encodes CASSQIARGANTEAFF. The genes are TRBV4-2 and TRBJ1-1; D possibly corresponds to TRBD1 (6 bases). Trimming shortened V by 2 bases and J by 1 base, and 14 bases separated the two germline ends. Germline-derived CDR1 and CDR2 are LGHNA and YNFKEQ. The CDR3 is 16 residues long.

This chain joins TRBV5-5 and TRBJ2-3, with 13 bases identical to TRBD2. The V and J ends lost 1 base and 4 bases, in that order; junction bases with no gene match: 0. Germline V gene data show CDR1 as SGHKS and CDR2 as YYEKEE (reference sequence). CDR3 length equals 15 residues. The CDR3 loop is CASSLTSGGADTQYF. The DNA for the CDR3 is TGTGCCAGCAGCTTGACTAGCGGGGGGGCAGATACGCAGTATTTT.

This clone was detected only a few times. The gene calls are TRBV7-8 and TRBJ2-3; 8 positions agree with TRBD2. V trimming: 6 bases; J trimming: 6 bases; junction bases outside the gene matches: 5. The CDR3 extends over 13 amino acids. Per germline, CDR1 SGHVS and CDR2 FQNEAQ. CDR3 in DNA: TGTGCCAGCAGAACGACTAGCGCTGATACGCAGTATTTT. Its protein is CASRTTSADTQYF. Full variable domain (outside the CDR3, taken from reference TRBV7-8 and TRBJ2-3): GAGVSQSPRYKVAKRGQDVALRCDPISGHVSLFWYQQALGQGPEFLTYFQNEAQLDKSGLPSDRFFAERPEGSVSTLKIQRTQQEDSAVYLCASRTTSADTQYFGPGTRLTVL.

This clone showed up just a few times. The rearrangement uses TRBV6-5 and TRBJ1-5, with TRBD1 as a possible D gene (5 bases). The germline V gene has CDR1 MNHEY and CDR2 SVGAGI. V lost 6 bases and J 10 bases, leaving 13 bases between the germline ends. The CDR3 covers 12 residues. This CDR3 reads CASRDNVKPQHF. Written as DNA, the CDR3 is TGTGCCAGCAGGGACAACGTCAAACCCCAGCATTTT.

V usage is TRBV19 and J usage is TRBJ2-7, with D unclear. CDR1 is LNHDA and CDR2 is SQIVND in the germline V gene (reference sequence). The V and J ends lost 3 bases and 6 bases respectively, with 6 bases between them. The CDR3 has 11 amino acids. The DNA for the CDR3 is TGTGCCAGTAGTATGGATAGCGAGCAGTACTTC. Translation: CASSMDSEQYF. Based on the CDR3 plus reference TRBV19 and TRBJ2-7, the full variable domain is DGGITQSPKYLFRKEGQNVTLSCEQNLNHDAMYWYRQDPGQGLRLIYYSQIVNDFQKGDIAEGYSVSREKKESFPLTVTSAQKNPTAFYLCASSMDSEQYFGPGTRLTVT.

This chain links TRBV7-9 with TRBJ2-2; 7 nucleotides match TRBD1. The CDR3 totals 16 residues. Germline values: CDR1 SEHNR, CDR2 FQNEAQ (reference sequence). V shed 3 bases, J shed 0 bases, and the junction held 4 bases outside the gene matches. The CDR3 sequence is CASSFPGTANTGELFF. The CDR3 bases are TGTGCCAGCAGCTTCCCCGGGACAGCGAACACCGGGGAGCTGTTTTTT. The full variable domain, its missing parts supplied by reference TRBV7-9 and TRBJ2-2, is DTGVSQNPRHKITKRGQNVTFRCDPISEHNRLYWYRQTLGQGPEFLTYFQNEAQLEKSRLLSDRFSAERPKGSFSTLEIQRTEQGDSAMYLCASSFPGTANTGELFFGEGSRLTVL.

The rearrangement links TRBV6-6 to TRBJ2-5; 10 bases align to TRBD2. Germline CDR1 reads MNHNY; CDR2 reads SVGAGI (reference sequence). The CDR3 contains 16 residues. V lost 2 bases to trimming and J lost 5 bases; unmatched junction nucleotides: 8. For the CDR3, the DNA is TGTGCCAGCAGTTACACTAGCGGGGATGGGATGGAGACCCAGTACTTC. It codes for CASSYTSGDGMETQYF.

The rearrangement links TRBV6-1 to TRBJ2-5, with D perhaps TRBD1 or TRBD2 (5 bases each). This CDR3 comprises 17 residues. In germline, CDR1 is MNHNS, CDR2 SASEGT. Trimming cost V 0 bases and J 7 bases, with 21 bases left between them. The DNA for the CDR3 is TGTGCCAGCAGTGAAGCGTTGTTTGGGACCCCAAGAGGGACCCAGTACTTC. It codes for CASSEALFGTPRGTQYF.

As regards this clone: Other nucleotide sequences in the sample specify the same CDR3. This chain uses TRBV20-1 with TRBJ2-1; D remains unclear. Germline V gene data show CDR1 as DFQATT and CDR2 as SNEGSKA (reference sequence). The CDR3 sequence is 11 residues long. V was cut by 0 bases and J by 5 bases, with 2 bases left in between. CDR3 sequence (DNA): TGCAGTGCTAGAGACGACAATGAGCAGTTCTTC. Protein product: CSARDDNEQFF.

V gene TRBV18 combines with J gene TRBJ2-7; the D gene could be TRBD1 or TRBD2 (5 bases each). The CDR3 sequence is 12 residues long. V dropped 2 bases and J dropped 6 bases, with 8 bases sitting between them. Looked up from germline, CDR1 is KGHSH and CDR2 is LQKENI. The CDR3 spells CASSPGGAEQYF. For the CDR3, the DNA is TGTGCCAGCTCACCAGGGGGAGCCGAGCAGTACTTC.

The chain carries TRBV9 and TRBJ2-7, with 9 nucleotides matching TRBD2. Trimming at V came to 2 bases and at J to 4 bases, leaving 4 bases not matched to a gene. The germline V gene has CDR1 SGDLS and CDR2 YYNGEE. The CDR3 is 14 residues long. DNA for the CDR3: TGTGCCAGCAGCGTTGCTAGCGGGATGTACGAGCAGTACTTC. Its translation: CASSVASGMYEQYF. The variable domain in full, completed from reference TRBV9 and TRBJ2-7, reads DSGVTQTPKHLITATGQRVTLRCSPRSGDLSVYWYQQSLDQGLQFLIQYYNGEERAKGNILERFSAQQFPDLHSELNLSSLELGDSALYFCASSVASGMYEQYFGPGTRLTVT.

With regard to this clone: Other DNA sequences in the sample encode the same CDR3. J is TRBJ2-5 and V is TRBV3-1 (or the pseudogene TRBV3-2), with 10 bases fitting TRBD2. CDR3 size: 16 residues. V lost 0 bases and J lost 1; bases outside the gene matches: 2. CDR1 LGHDT and CDR2 YNNKEL come from the germline V gene (reference sequence). The CDR3 DNA reads TGTGCCAGCAGCCAAGATCCTAGCGGGGGCCAAGAGACCCAGTACTTC. The encoded protein is CASSQDPSGGQETQYF.

The rearrangement links TRBV28 to TRBJ2-7, with D perhaps matching TRBD1 or TRBD2 (6 bases each). The CDR3 runs 15 residues. Deletions cut 6 bases from V and 1 base from J, with 16 bases between. In germline, CDR1 is MDHEN, CDR2 SYDVKM. In nucleotides, the CDR3 is TGTGCCAGCAGGGAAACAGGGAGCGGGTCCTACGAGCAGTACTTC. It encodes CASRETGSGSYEQYF. The whole variable domain, remainder taken from reference TRBV28 and TRBJ2-7, is DVKVTQSSRYLVKRTGEKVFLECVQDMDHENMFWYRQDPGLGLRLIYFSYDVKMKEKGDIPEGYSVSREKKERFSLILESASTNQTSMYLCASRETGSGSYEQYFGPGTRLTVT.